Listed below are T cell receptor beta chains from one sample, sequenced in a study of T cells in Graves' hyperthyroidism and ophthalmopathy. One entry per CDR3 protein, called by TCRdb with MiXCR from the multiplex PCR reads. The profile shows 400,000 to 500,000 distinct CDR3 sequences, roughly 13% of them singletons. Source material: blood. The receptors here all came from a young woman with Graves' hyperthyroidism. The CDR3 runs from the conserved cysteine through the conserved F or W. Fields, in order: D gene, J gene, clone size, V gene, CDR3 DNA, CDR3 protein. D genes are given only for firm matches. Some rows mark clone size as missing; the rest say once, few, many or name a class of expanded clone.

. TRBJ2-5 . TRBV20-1 TGCAGTGCTAATTTACTGGGAGCTAGGGAGACCCAGTACTTC CSANLLGARETQYF
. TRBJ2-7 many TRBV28 TGTGCCAGCTGCACTACCGAGAGCTCCTACGAGCAGTACTTC CASCTTESSYEQYF
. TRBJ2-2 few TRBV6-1 TGTGCCAGCAGTTTCCTCCTTAACACCGGGGAGCTGTTTTTT CASSFLLNTGELFF
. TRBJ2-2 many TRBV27 TGTGCCAGCAGTTTAGTTCTCAGGGCAGGGACCGGGGAGCTGTTTTTT CASSLVLRAGTGELFF
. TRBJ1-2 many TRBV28 TGTGCCAGCAGTTCCTGGTCCTTAACCACTTTTGGCTACACCTTC CASSSWSLTTFGYTF
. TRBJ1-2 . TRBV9 TGTGCCAGCAGCGGGGAGGGGGTTGGCTACACCTTC CASSGEGVGYTF
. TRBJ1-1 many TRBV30 TGTGCCTGGAGTCCGGGACGGCAGAACACTGAAGCTTTCTTT CAWSPGRQNTEAFF
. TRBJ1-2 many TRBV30 TGTGCCTGGAGCAAAGGGGTCCATGGCTACACCTTC CAWSKGVHGYTF
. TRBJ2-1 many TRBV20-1 TGCAGTGCTAGAGATGGACTGGGGCACAATGAGCAGTTCTTC CSARDGLGHNEQFF
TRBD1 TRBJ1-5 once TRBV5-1 TGCGCCAGCAGTCGGACAGGCCGACCTAATCAGCCCCAGCATTTT CASSRTGRPNQPQHF
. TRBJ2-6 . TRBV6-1 TGTGCCAGCAGGTTGGATGGGGCCAACGTCCTGACTTTC CASRLDGANVLTF
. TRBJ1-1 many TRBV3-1 TGTGCCAGCAGCCAAGGGCATAACACTGAAGCTTTCTTT CASSQGHNTEAFF
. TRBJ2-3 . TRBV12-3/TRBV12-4 TGTGCCAGCAGTTTCAGAAGTTCTGACGCAGATACGCAGTATTTT CASSFRSSDADTQYF
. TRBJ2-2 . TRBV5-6 TGTGCCAGCAGCACCGCCGGGGAGCTGTTTTTT CASSTAGELFF
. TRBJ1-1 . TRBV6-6 TGTGCCAGCAGTTACCCTGACAGGAAGAACACTGAAGCTTTCTTT CASSYPDRKNTEAFF
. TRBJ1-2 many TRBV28 TGTGCCAGCAGTCATAACCTCTATGGCTACACCTTC CASSHNLYGYTF
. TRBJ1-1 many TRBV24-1 TGTGCCACCAGTCGGGGTGGGGCGAACACTGAAGCTTTCTTT CATSRGGANTEAFF
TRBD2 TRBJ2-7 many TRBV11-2 TGTGCCAGCAGCCGAGGGACTAGCGTTTCCTACGAGCAGTACTTC CASSRGTSVSYEQYF
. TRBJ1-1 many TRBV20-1 TGCAGTGCTAGGGCCGCAACCCTGAACACTGAAGCTTTCTTT CSARAATLNTEAFF
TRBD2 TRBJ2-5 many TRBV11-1 TGTGCCAGCAGCTTAGAGGTCACTACGACTAGCGGGGAGACCCAGTACTTC CASSLEVTTTSGETQYF
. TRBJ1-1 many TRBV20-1 TGCAGTGCCCTCCCGGTAACTGAAGCTTTCTTT CSALPVTEAFF
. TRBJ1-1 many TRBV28 TGTGCCAGCAGTTTATTCCCCACTGAAGCTTTCTTT CASSLFPTEAFF
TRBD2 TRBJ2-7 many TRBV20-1 TGCAGTGCAACCCCCTGGGCTAGCGGGAGGGACTCCTACGAGCAGTACTTC CSATPWASGRDSYEQYF